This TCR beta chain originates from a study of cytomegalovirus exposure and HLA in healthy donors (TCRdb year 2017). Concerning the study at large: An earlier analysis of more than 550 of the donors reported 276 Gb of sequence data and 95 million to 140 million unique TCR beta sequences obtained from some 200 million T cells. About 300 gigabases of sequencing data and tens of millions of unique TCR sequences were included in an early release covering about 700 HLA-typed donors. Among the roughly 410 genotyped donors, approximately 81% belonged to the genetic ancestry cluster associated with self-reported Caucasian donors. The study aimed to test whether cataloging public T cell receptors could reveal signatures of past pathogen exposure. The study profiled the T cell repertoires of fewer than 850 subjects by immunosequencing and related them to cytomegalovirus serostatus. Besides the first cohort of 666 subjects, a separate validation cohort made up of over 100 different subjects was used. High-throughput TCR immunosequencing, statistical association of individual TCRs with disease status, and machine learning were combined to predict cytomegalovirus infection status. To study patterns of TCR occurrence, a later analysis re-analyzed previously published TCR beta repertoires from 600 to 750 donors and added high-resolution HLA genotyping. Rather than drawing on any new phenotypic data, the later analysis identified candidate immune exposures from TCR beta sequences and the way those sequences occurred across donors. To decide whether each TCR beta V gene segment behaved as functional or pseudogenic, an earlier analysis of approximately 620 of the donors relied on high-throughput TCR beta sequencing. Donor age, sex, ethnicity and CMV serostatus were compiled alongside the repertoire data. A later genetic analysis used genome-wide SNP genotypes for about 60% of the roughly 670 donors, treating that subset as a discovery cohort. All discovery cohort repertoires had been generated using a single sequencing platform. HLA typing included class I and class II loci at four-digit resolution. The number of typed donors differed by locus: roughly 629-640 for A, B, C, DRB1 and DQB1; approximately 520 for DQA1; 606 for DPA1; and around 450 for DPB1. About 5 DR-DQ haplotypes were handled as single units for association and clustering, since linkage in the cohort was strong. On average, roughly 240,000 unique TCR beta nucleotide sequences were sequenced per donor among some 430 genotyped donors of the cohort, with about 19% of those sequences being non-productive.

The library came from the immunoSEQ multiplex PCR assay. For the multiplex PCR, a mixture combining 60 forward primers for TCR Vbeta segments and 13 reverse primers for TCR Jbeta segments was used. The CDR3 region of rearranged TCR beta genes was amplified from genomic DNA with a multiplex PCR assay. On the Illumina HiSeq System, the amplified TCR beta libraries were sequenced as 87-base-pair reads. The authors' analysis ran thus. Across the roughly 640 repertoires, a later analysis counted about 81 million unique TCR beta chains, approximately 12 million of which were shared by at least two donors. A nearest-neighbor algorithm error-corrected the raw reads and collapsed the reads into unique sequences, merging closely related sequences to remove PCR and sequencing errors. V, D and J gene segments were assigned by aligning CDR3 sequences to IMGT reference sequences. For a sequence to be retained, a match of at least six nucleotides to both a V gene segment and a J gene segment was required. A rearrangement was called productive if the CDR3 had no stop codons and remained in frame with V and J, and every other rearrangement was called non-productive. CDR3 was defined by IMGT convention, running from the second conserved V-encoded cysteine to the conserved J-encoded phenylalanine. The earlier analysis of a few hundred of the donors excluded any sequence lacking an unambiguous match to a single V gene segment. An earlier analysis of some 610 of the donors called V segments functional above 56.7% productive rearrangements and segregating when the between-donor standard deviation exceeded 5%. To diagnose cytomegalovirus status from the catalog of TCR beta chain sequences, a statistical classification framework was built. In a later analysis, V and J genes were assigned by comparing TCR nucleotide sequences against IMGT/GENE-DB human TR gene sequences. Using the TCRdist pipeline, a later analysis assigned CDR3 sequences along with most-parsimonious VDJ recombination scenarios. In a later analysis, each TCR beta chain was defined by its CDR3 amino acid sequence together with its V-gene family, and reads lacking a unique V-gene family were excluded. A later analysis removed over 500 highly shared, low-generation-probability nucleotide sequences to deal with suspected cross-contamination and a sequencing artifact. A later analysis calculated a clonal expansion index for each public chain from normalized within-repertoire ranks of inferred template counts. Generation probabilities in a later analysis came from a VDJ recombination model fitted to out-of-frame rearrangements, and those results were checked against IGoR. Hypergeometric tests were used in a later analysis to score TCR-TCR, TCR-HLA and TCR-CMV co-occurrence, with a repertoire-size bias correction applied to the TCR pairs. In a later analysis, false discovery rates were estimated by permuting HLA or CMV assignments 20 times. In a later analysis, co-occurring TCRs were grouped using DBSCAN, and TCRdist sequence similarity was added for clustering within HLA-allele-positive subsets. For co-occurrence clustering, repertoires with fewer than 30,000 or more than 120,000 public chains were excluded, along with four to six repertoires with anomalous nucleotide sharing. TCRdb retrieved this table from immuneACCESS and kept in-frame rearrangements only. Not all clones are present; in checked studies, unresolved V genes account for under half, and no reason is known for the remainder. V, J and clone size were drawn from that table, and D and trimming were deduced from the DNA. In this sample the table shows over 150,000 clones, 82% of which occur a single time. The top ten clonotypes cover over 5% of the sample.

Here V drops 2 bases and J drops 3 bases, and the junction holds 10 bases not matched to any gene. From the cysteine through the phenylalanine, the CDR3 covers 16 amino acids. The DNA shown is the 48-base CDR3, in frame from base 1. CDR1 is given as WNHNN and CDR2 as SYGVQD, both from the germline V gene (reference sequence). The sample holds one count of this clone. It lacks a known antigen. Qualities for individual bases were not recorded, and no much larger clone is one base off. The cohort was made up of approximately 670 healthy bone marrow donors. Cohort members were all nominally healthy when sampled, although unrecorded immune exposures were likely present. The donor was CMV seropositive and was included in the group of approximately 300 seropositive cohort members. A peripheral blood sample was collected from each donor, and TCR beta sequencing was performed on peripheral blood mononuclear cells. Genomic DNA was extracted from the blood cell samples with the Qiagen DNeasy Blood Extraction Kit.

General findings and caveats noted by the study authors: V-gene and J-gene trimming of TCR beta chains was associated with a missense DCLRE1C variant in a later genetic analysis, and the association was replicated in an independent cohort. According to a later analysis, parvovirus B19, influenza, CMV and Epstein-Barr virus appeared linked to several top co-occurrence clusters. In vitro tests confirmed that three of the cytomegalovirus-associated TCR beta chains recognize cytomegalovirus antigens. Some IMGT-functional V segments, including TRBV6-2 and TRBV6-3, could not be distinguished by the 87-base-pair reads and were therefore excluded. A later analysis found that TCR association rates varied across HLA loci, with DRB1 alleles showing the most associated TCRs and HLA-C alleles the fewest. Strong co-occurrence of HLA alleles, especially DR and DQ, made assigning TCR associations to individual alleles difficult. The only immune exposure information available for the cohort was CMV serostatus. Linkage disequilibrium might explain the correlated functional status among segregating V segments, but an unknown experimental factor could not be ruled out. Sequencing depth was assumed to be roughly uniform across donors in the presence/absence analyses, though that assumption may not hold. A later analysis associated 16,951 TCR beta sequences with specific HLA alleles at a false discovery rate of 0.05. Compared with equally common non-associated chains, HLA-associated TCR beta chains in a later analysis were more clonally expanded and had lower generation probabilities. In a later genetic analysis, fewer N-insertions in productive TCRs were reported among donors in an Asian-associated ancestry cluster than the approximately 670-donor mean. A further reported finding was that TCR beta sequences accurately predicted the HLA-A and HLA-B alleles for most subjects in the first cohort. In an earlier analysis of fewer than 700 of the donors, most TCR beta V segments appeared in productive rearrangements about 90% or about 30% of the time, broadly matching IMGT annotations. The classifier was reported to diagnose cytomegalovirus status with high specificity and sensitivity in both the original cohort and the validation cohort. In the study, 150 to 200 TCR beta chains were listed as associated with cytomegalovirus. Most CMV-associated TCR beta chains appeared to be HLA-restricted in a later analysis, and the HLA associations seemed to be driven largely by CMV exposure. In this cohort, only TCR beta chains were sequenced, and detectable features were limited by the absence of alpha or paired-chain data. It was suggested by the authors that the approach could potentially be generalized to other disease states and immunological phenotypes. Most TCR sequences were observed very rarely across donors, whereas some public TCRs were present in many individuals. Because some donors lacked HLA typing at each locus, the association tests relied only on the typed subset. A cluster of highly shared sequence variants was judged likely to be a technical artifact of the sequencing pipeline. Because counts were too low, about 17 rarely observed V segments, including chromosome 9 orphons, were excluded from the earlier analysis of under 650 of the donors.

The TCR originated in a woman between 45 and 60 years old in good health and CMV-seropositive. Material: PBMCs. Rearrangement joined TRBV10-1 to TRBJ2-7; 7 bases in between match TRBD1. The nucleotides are TGCGCCAGCAGTGAGAACTTGGGGGACAGTTTCTACGAGCAGTACTTC. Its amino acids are CASSENLGDSFYEQYF.